Listed below are T cell receptor beta chains from one sample, sequenced in a study of shared clonotypes between healthy human individuals. Here immunoSEQ multiplex PCR was the method, and the copy in TCRdb shows in-frame clones only, minus some. Of approximately 620,000 clones in the sample, around 97% were seen once. The source material was naive CD4+ T cells sorted from blood. All receptors derive from a woman in her twenties or thirties in good health. Both conserved end residues are part of each CDR3. Each record gives: J gene, V gene, clone size, D gene, CDR3 protein. A D gene is named only where the DNA matches it firmly. Clone size, where shown, is once, few, many, or a class for clones that have expanded.

J: TRBJ2-7
V: TRBV4-1
size: once
D: TRBD2
CDR3: CASSSSGSRRNEQYF

J: TRBJ2-2
V: TRBV28
size: .
D: TRBD2
CDR3: CASSLAGDTGELFF

J: TRBJ2-3
V: TRBV4-1
size: .
D: TRBD2
CDR3: CASSQALAQREVTDTQYF

J: TRBJ1-2
V: TRBV5-1
size: .
D: .
CDR3: CASSLGTQSPYGYTF

J: TRBJ1-5
V: TRBV6-1
size: .
D: TRBD1
CDR3: CASSADRGNQPQHF

J: TRBJ2-7
V: TRBV28
size: .
D: .
CDR3: CASILPRPGRDRSPYEQYF

J: TRBJ1-2
V: TRBV2
size: .
D: .
CDR3: CASSRGEQGYGYTF

J: TRBJ2-5
V: TRBV4-1
size: .
D: .
CDR3: CASSQPWEKGTQYF

J: TRBJ1-1
V: TRBV5-1
size: .
D: .
CDR3: CASSLAGTDTEAFF

J: TRBJ2-1
V: TRBV18
size: .
D: .
CDR3: CASSPRDPPSGEQFF

J: TRBJ1-1
V: TRBV7-8
size: .
D: TRBD1
CDR3: CASSPRTGAPEAFF

J: TRBJ1-1
V: TRBV2
size: once
D: .
CDR3: CASSDGPVGNTEAFF

J: .
V: TRBV28
size: .
D: TRBD2
CDR3: CASEAGGLYEQYF

J: TRBJ2-7
V: TRBV15
size: .
D: .
CDR3: CATSTQIGGPRYEQYF

J: TRBJ1-3
V: TRBV29-1
size: .
D: .
CDR3: CSVSRQGVGNTIYF